This is a list of T cell receptor beta chains from one sample in a study of shared clonotypes between healthy human individuals. Clones were read by immunoSEQ multiplex PCR, and TCRdb kept only the in-frame ones, dropping some. This table has some 2.4 million clones, 80% to 95% appearing once. Sequencing was performed on naive CD4+ T cells from PBMCs. The source is a young man in good health. Some clones in this sample may be carry-over from other donors' samples. The CDR3 runs from the conserved cysteine through the conserved F or W. D genes are given only for firm matches. Size is stated for part of the rows, as once, few or many counts, or as a class when the clone is expanded.

TRBV29-1	.	.	TRBJ1-4	TGCAGCGGACAGAGCAATAATGAAAAACTGTTTTTT	CSGQSNNEKLFF
TRBV15	TRBD1	.	TRBJ2-7	TGTGCCACCAGCCCACGACAGGGAAACTACGAGCAGTACTTC	CATSPRQGNYEQYF
TRBV5-1	.	.	TRBJ2-1	TGCGCCAGCAGCTTGGGCGACCCTTCCTACAATGAGCAGTTCTTC	CASSLGDPSYNEQFF
TRBV30	.	.	TRBJ1-3	TGTGCCTTTGGCAGCGCACCGGGGGGAAACACCATATATTTT	CAFGSAPGGNTIYF
TRBV15	TRBD2	.	TRBJ2-7	TGTGCCACCAGCAGCGGGACTAGCGGGAGGGTCGACGAGCAGTACTTC	CATSSGTSGRVDEQYF
TRBV7-2	.	.	TRBJ2-1	TGTGCCAGCAGCCCACACAGACGCGCCAATGAGCAGTTCTTC	CASSPHRRANEQFF
TRBV7-2	TRBD2	.	TRBJ2-5	TGTGCCAGCGGTAGAGGGACTAGCGGGAGTAGGTTGGAGACCCAGTACTTC	CASGRGTSGSRLETQYF
TRBV7-9	TRBD1	.	TRBJ2-7	TGTGCCAGCAGTTACGACAGGGCCTACGAGCAGTACTTC	CASSYDRAYEQYF
TRBV4-2	.	.	TRBJ2-7	TGTGCCAGCAGCCAAGAGTCCGGGACCAACACATACGAGCAGTACTTC	CASSQESGTNTYEQYF
TRBV21-1	.	.	TRBJ2-1	TGTGCCAGCAGCAAATGTGGGACAGCCTCCTACAATGAGCAGTTCTTC	CASSKCGTASYNEQFF
TRBV2	.	.	TRBJ2-2	TGTGCCAGCAGTGTGAGGAGCGGGGAGCTGTTTTTT	CASSVRSGELFF
TRBV29-1	.	once	TRBJ2-5	TGCAGCGTTGTTAGGCGGATACAAGAGACCCAGTACTTC	CSVVRRIQETQYF
TRBV5-1	TRBD1	.	TRBJ1-1	TGCGCCAGCAGCTTGACTGTAGGGGGCTTCACTGAAGCTTTCTTT	CASSLTVGGFTEAFF
TRBV28	TRBD2	.	TRBJ2-3	TGTGCCAGCAGTTTGCTTCGGGGAGGGCTCACAGATACGCAGTATTTT	CASSLLRGGLTDTQYF
TRBV2	TRBD1	.	TRBJ1-2	TGTGCCAGCAGTGACGACAGGGTTAGTTCTGGCTACACCTTC	CASSDDRVSSGYTF
TRBV25-1	TRBD1	.	TRBJ1-4	TGTGCCAGCAGTGCGGGACAGTCCGCAACTAATGAAAAACTGTTTTTT	CASSAGQSATNEKLFF
TRBV13	.	.	TRBJ2-7	TGTGCCAGCAGCTTAACTGGCAGTTTGCCCTACGAGCAGTACTTC	CASSLTGSLPYEQYF
TRBV7-5	.	.	TRBJ2-3	TGTGCCAGCAGCGACGTGGGCTATACGCAGTATTTT	CASSDVGYTQYF
TRBV27	TRBD1	.	TRBJ2-2	TGTGCCAGCAGTGCGGACAGGGCCTACGGGGAGCTGTTTTTT	CASSADRAYGELFF
TRBV5-1	.	few	TRBJ1-1	TGCGCCAGCAGCTTTCGACCGGGGGCGGGCACTGAAGCTTTCTTT	CASSFRPGAGTEAFF
TRBV27	.	few	TRBJ1-1	TGTGCCAGCAGTTTAAACGCGTTGAACACTGAAGCTTTCTTT	CASSLNALNTEAFF
TRBV27	.	once	TRBJ2-1	TGTGCCAGCAGCCCCGACACGAGTTCGGGCTATGAGCAGTTCTTC	CASSPDTSSGYEQFF
TRBV11-1	.	.	TRBJ1-1	TGTGCCAGCAGCTTCTTCGGGGGGGCTCAGACTGAAGCTTTCTTT	CASSFFGGAQTEAFF
TRBV5-4	.	.	TRBJ2-3	TGTGCCAGCAGTACGGGATTTCCAGATACGCAGTATTTT	CASSTGFPDTQYF
TRBV27	.	.	TRBJ1-2	TGTGCCAGCAGTTTAATCGGGGACTATGGCTACACCTTC	CASSLIGDYGYTF
TRBV10-1	.	.	TRBJ1-5	TGCGCCAGCCTAGAAAGAAGGCAGAATAGCAATCAGCCCCAGCATTTT	CASLERRQNSNQPQHF
TRBV4-2	TRBD1	.	TRBJ2-1	TGTGCCAGCAGCCAACGGGACAGGGGTTCCGATGAGCAGTTCTTC	CASSQRDRGSDEQFF
TRBV28	.	.	TRBJ1-4	TGTGCCAGCAGTTCTACAGGAGGGAGTGAAAAACTGTTTTTT	CASSSTGGSEKLFF
TRBV7-3	.	once	TRBJ2-5	TGTGCCAGCAGCTTAAATTCGGAGACCCAGTACTTC	CASSLNSETQYF
TRBV28	.	.	TRBJ1-5	TGTGCCAGCAGTTCTTCCCTGGTAATGTACTCAGTCCCCCAGCATTTT	CASSSSLVMYSVPQHF
TRBV6-1	.	once	TRBJ2-2	TGTGCCAGCAGCGACTTCGGGGAGCTGTTTTTT	CASSDFGELFF
TRBV7-2	.	.	TRBJ1-1	TGTGCCAGCAGCTTGGGAAGGGGCGCTGGGTTCGATGAAGCTTTCTTT	CASSLGRGAGFDEAFF
TRBV12-5	.	.	TRBJ2-5	TGTGCTAGTGGTTTGTGGGGGGCCCAGTACTTC	CASGLWGAQYF
TRBV18	TRBD1	.	TRBJ1-2	TGTGCCAGCTCACCCGGACAGGCGTATGGCTACACCTTC	CASSPGQAYGYTF
TRBV9	.	.	TRBJ2-5	TGTGCCAGCAGCGCGCCGGGTCCAGAGACCCAGTACTTC	CASSAPGPETQYF
TRBV18	.	.	TRBJ2-2	TGTGCCAGCTCACCACCGATTCGCGACACCGGGGAGCTGTTTTTT	CASSPPIRDTGELFF
TRBV5-4	.	.	TRBJ1-1	TGTGCCAGCAGCTTGTTGGCAGGACAAGCTTTCTTT	CASSLLAGQAFF
TRBV7-3	TRBD1	.	TRBJ2-2	TGTGCCAGCAGCCCCGGGGACAGGGGAAACACCGGGGAGCTGTTTTTT	CASSPGDRGNTGELFF
TRBV5-1	TRBD1	.	TRBJ1-3	TGCGCCAGCAGCTCTGGGACAGGGGAAAGCCCCATATATTTT	CASSSGTGESPIYF
TRBV29-1	.	.	TRBJ2-1	TGCAGCGAGCAATCAGGCGACCACTACAATGAGCAGTTCTTC	CSEQSGDHYNEQFF
TRBV11-3	TRBD2	.	TRBJ2-3	TGTGCCAGCAGCTTAGGAATAGCGGGAGGGCCGAACACAGATACGCAGTATTTT	CASSLGIAGGPNTDTQYF
TRBV29-1	.	.	TRBJ2-3	TGCAGCGTTCGCCCCTTTAGCACAGATACGCAGTATTTT	CSVRPFSTDTQYF
TRBV21-1	.	once	TRBJ1-2	TGTGCCATTCATACCAGGGAAAACGGCTACACCTTC	CAIHTRENGYTF
TRBV5-8	TRBD2	.	TRBJ2-1	TGTGCCAGCAGCTTGGCCGTGGATTTAGCGGGGGGACATGAGCAGTTCTTC	CASSLAVDLAGGHEQFF
TRBV7-2	.	once	TRBJ2-1	TGTGCCAGCAGCCACTTCGATGAGCAGTTCTTC	CASSHFDEQFF
TRBV5-1	.	.	TRBJ2-5	TGCGCCAGCAGCCTAACAGGGATACAAGAGACCCAGTACTTC	CASSLTGIQETQYF
TRBV7-2	.	few	TRBJ2-5	TGTGCCAGCAGCCTGGCCCGGGAGACCCAGTACTTC	CASSLARETQYF
TRBV29-1	TRBD1	.	TRBJ1-1	TGCAGCGTTGACAGGGGGCGGTCGACTGAAGCTTTCTTT	CSVDRGRSTEAFF
TRBV7-3	.	.	TRBJ2-1	TGTGCCAGCAGCTTAATTTTTGAGAATGAGCAGTTCTTC	CASSLIFENEQFF
TRBV28	.	.	TRBJ2-7	TGTGCCAGCAGCACACCGGTCCGCGAGCAGTACTTC	CASSTPVREQYF
TRBV11-1	.	.	TRBJ1-1	TGTGCCAGCAGCTTAACGAGCCTTATGAACACTGAAGCTTTCTTT	CASSLTSLMNTEAFF
TRBV5-1	.	once	TRBJ2-7	TGCGCCAGCAGCTTGGTTGGGGCTAAGGGATGGGCCTACGAGCAGTACTTC	CASSLVGAKGWAYEQYF
TRBV7-8	TRBD2	once	TRBJ2-1	TGTGCCAGCAGGCTGAGACTAGCGCAATACAATGAGCAGTTCTTC	CASRLRLAQYNEQFF